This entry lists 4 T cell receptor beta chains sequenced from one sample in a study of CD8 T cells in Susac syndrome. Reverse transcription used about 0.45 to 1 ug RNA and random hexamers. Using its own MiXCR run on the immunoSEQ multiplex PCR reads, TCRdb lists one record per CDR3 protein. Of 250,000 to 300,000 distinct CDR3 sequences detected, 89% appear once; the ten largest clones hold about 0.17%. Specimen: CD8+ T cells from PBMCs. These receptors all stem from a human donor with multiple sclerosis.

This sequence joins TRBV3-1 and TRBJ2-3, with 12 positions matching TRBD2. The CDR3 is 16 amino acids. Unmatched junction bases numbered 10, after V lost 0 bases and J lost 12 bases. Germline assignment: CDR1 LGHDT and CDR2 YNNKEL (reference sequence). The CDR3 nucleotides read TGTGCCAGCAGCCAAGAGGGGAGCGCTAGCGGGGGGGACCAGTATTTT. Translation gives CASSQEGSASGGDQYF.

CDR3 bases: TGTGCCAGCAGCTTCCCGAGACAGGGTTTTGATCGCAACACCATATATTTT. Translated: CASSFPRQGFDRNTIYF. This chain uses TRBV7-9 with TRBJ1-3; 7 nucleotides agree with TRBD1. This CDR3 has 17 residues. The V gene's germline CDR1 is SEHNR and CDR2 FQNEAQ (reference sequence). The trim removed 3 bases at V and 7 bases at J, leaving 15 bases unmatched.

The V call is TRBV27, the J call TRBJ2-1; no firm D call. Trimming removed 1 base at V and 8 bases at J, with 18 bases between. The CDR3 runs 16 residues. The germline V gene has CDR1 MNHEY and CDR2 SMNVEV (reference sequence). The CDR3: CASSLYSSLRSDEQFF. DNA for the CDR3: TGTGCCAGCAGTTTATACTCCTCCCTACGCTCGGATGAGCAGTTCTTC.

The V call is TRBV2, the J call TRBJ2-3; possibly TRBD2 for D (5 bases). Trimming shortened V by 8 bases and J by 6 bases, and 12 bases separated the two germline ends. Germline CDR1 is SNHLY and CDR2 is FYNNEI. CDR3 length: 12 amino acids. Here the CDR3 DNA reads TGTGCCAGCGAGCCGGGCGGGGATACGCAGTATTTT. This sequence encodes CASEPGGDTQYF.